This TCR beta chain was retrieved from a study of cytomegalovirus exposure and HLA in healthy donors. Study-wide findings and caveats: Most likely, a cluster of highly shared sequence variants arose as a sequencing artifact.

As for this clone: What it recognizes is unknown.

A multiplex PCR was run with 60 Vbeta primers and 13 Jbeta primers. Data came from immunoSEQ multiplex PCR; TCRdb stores just in-frame clones and leaves some out. The repertoire holds roughly 150,000 clones, with around 75% as singletons. Germline V CDR1 and CDR2: MGHRA, YSYEKL. CDR3 length: 14 amino acids. V dropped 4 bases and J dropped 5 bases, with 12 bases sitting between them. The sequenced sample consisted of PBMCs. V and J are TRBV4-1 and TRBJ1-5; D remains ambiguous. The TCR originated in a man between 18 and 29 years old in good health and CMV-seropositive. CDR3 coding DNA: TGCGCCAGCAGCCTTGGGAGTAATCATCAGCCCCAGCATTTT. It translates to CASSLGSNHQPQHF.